This TCR beta chain was sequenced during a study of blood T cell repertoires in COVID-19. Study as a whole: T cells, B-cell-depleted T cells, or PBMCs provided the cDNA or gDNA that served as material.

The CDR3 extends over 18 amino acids. Authors' analysis steps: Counts of nucleated cells, estimated from reference gene primer amplification, were obtained. The assay was immunoSEQ multiplex PCR, and TCRdb's table has in-frame clones only and misses some. V and J calls plus clone size are reproduced from that table; the DNA served to infer D and trimming. The sample consists of roughly 97,000 clones, 87% of them appearing once. This chain connects TRBV21-1 to TRBJ2-7; the table's D call TRBD2 went unverified against the DNA. TRBV21-1 is tagged as a pseudogene. The sequence derives from a human donor in a cohort sampled during active COVID-19. Material for sequencing was peripheral blood. Written as DNA, the CDR3 is TGTGCCAGCAGCAAATATCAGGGGGGCCTAGCGGGAGACTACGAGCAGTACTTC. Translating it yields CASSKYQGGLAGDYEQYF.